This TCR beta chain was captured in a study of T cells after yellow fever vaccination. Trimming took 6 bases from V and 14 from J, leaving 5 bases between them. The CDR3 is 8 residues long. The table lists this clonotype with many counts. TCRdb itself ran the 5' RACE reads through MiXCR, one entry per CDR3 protein. In the table there are about 350,000 distinct CDR3 sequences, 8% to 9.5% of which are singletons. This TCR was recovered from a man aged 18 to 29 who received the YFV17D yellow fever vaccine. Sequences were derived from PBMCs, sampled about 49 days after the first yellow fever vaccination. The chain carries TRBV23-1 and TRBJ2-1, with D unresolved. TRBV23-1 is recorded as an ORF, its role being uncertain. DNA of the CDR3: TGCGCCAGCAGCAAGGAGTTCTTC. It codes for CASSKEFF.